This T cell receptor (beta chain) was identified in a study of blood T cell repertoires in COVID-19. Whole-study context: Material from acute and convalescent COVID-19 was sourced from the United States, Italy and Spain.

In the source study's methods: Estimates of nucleated cell counts were drawn from the amplification of reference gene primers. Method: immunoSEQ multiplex PCR; TCRdb's copy keeps in-frame clones and lacks some. That table furnishes V, J and clone size, whereas the DNA furnished D and trimming. The repertoire holds under 300,000 clones, 60% to 75% seen once, with 3% to 3.5% in the top ten. The CDR3 has 12 residues. Germline-derived CDR1 and CDR2 are SGHAT and FQNNGV. Trimming left V 5 bases short and J 2 bases short, with 6 bases between. The sequence was obtained from a woman aged 80 or older with acute or convalescent COVID-19. The specimen was peripheral blood. The chain combines TRBV11-2 with TRBJ1-1; D not certain. CDR3 nucleotides: TGTGCCAGCAGCCTAATTAACACTGAAGCTTTCTTT. Protein product: CASSLINTEAFF.